The 14 T cell receptor beta chains reported below all come from one sample, sequenced in a study of cytomegalovirus exposure and HLA in healthy donors. The data were produced by immunoSEQ multiplex PCR, yet TCRdb's version contains in-frame clones alone and is incomplete. The sample records roughly 50,000 clones, around 90% being singletons. The sequenced material came from PBMCs. These receptors originate from a man aged 18 to 35 in good health and CMV-seronegative.

This clone is a singleton in its sample. This chain links TRBV6-6 with TRBJ2-2; D is perhaps TRBD2 (6 bases). V was pared by 7 bases and J by 7 bases, with 10 bases between. The CDR3 loop spans 12 amino acids. In germline, CDR1 is MNHNY, CDR2 SVGAGI (reference sequence). The chain's CDR3 is CASNTGGGELFF. The DNA for the CDR3 is TGTGCCAGCAATACCGGGGGCGGGGAGCTGTTTTTT.

The chain links TRBV2 to TRBJ2-7, with 7 bases aligning to TRBD1. The germline V gene encodes CDR1 SNHLY and CDR2 FYNNEI. With 6 bases clipped from V and 0 bases from J, the junction kept 8 bases outside the gene matches. The CDR3 has 15 amino acids. The CDR3 nucleotides read TGTGCCAGCAGCGATATGGGACAGAGCTCCTACGAGCAGTACTTC. Protein: CASSDMGQSSYEQYF.

This rearrangement joins TRBV5-1 to TRBJ2-1; 9 positions agree with TRBD1. Germline loops: CDR1 SGHRS, CDR2 YFSETQ. The CDR3 sequence is 15 residues long. The V segment lost 3 bases and the J segment 9 bases; nucleotides outside the gene matches: 10. The CDR3 DNA is TGCGCCAGCAGCTCCGGACAGGGGCACTTAAGTGAGCAGTTCTTC. Translation gives CASSSGQGHLSEQFF.

The chain uses TRBV19 and TRBJ1-1; 7 bases match TRBD1. With V trimmed by 4 bases and J by 1 base, 6 bases remained unmatched. The germline gives CDR1 LNHDA, CDR2 SQIVND (reference sequence). The CDR3 spans 15 residues. CDR3 protein: CASSTHRGRNTEAFF. The DNA of the CDR3 is TGTGCCAGTAGTACACACAGGGGTCGGAACACTGAAGCTTTCTTT. Looking up the rest from reference TRBV19 and TRBJ1-1 gives the full variable domain: DGGITQSPKYLFRKEGQNVTLSCEQNLNHDAMYWYRQDPGQGLRLIYYSQIVNDFQKGDIAEGYSVSREKKESFPLTVTSAQKNPTAFYLCASSTHRGRNTEAFFGQGTRLTVV.

This chain uses TRBV28 with TRBJ2-1, with 12 bases fitting TRBD2. V gave up 5 bases and J gave up 7 bases; unmatched junction bases: 6. Per germline, CDR1 MDHEN and CDR2 SYDVKM. The length of the CDR3 is 15 residues. The CDR3 nucleotides are TGTGCCAGCAGTCACAGACTAGCGGGAGTGAATGAGCAGTTCTTC. Amino acid sequence: CASSHRLAGVNEQFF.

The V gene is TRBV6-5, the J gene TRBJ1-1; D is perhaps TRBD1 (5 bases). CDR1 is MNHEY, CDR2 SVGAGI, per germline. The CDR3 is 15 residues long. Trimming took off 0 bases at V and 4 bases at J, with 12 bases between the two ends. In DNA form, the CDR3 reads TGTGCCAGCAGTTACTCACTGCAGGGTGCCACTGAAGCTTTCTTT. As protein: CASSYSLQGATEAFF.

The chain couples TRBV7-3 to TRBJ2-3; D unresolved. Germline loops: CDR1 SGHTA, CDR2 FQGTGA. The ends were cut back, 3 bases at V and 5 bases at J, with 9 bases in the middle. This CDR3 spans 13 amino acids. The CDR3, as DNA: TGTGCCAGCAGCTTGTATCCGGGAGATACGCAGTATTTT. As protein: CASSLYPGDTQYF.

This clone was recorded once. The chain combines TRBV30 with TRBJ2-3; TRBD1 aligns across 7 bases. Germline V gene sequence: CDR1 GTSNPN, CDR2 SVGIG (reference sequence). V lost 7 bases and J lost 6; bases outside the gene matches: 19. CDR3 length: 16 residues. Here the CDR3 DNA reads TGTGCCTCATACTTCCCGGACAGGTCAGGTTCGGATACGCAGTATTTT. Encoded protein: CASYFPDRSGSDTQYF.

The genes are TRBV7-6 and TRBJ2-7, with TRBD2 matching 14 bases. The CDR3 sequence is 20 residues long. Looked up from germline, CDR1 is SGHVS and CDR2 is FNYEAQ. With 0 bases clipped from V and 2 bases from J, the junction kept 12 bases outside the gene matches. The CDR3 bases are TGTGCCAGCAGCTTAGCGGGCGGACTAGCGGGAGGTACTAGAGCCTACGAGCAGTACTTC. Its translation: CASSLAGGLAGGTRAYEQYF. The variable domain in full, completed from reference TRBV7-6 and TRBJ2-7, reads GAGVSQSPRYKVTKRGQDVALRCDPISGHVSLYWYRQALGQGPEFLTYFNYEAQQDKSGLPNDRFSAERPEGSISTLTIQRTEQRDSAMYRCASSLAGGLAGGTRAYEQYFGPGTRLTVT.

The chain carries TRBV15 and TRBJ2-3; TRBD1 is a possible D gene (6 bases). CDR3 length: 16 residues. Trimming removed 0 bases at V and 0 bases at J, with 10 bases between. Germline assignment: CDR1 LNHNV and CDR2 YYDKDF (reference sequence). This chain's CDR3 is CATSRDPGHSTDTQYF. As DNA, the CDR3 is TGTGCCACCAGCAGAGATCCGGGACATAGCACAGATACGCAGTATTTT.

A single count supports this clone. The chain has TRBV7-6 and TRBJ2-2, with D possibly matching TRBD1 (5 bases). CDR3 length equals 15 residues. Germline loops: CDR1 SGHVS, CDR2 FNYEAQ. Between the trimmed V and J ends, which lost 5 bases and 4 bases, there was a span of 14 bases. CDR3 sequence reads: CASSGARGATGELFF. CDR3 nucleotides: TGTGCCAGCAGCGGGGCCCGTGGGGCCACCGGGGAGCTGTTTTTT.

The chain joins TRBV29-1 to TRBJ2-1; 7 bases are a match to TRBD1. This CDR3 has 16 amino acids. Germline V gene data show CDR1 as SQVTM and CDR2 as ANQGSEA. Trimming removed 6 bases from V and 1 base from J; junction bases left unmatched: 12. In DNA, the CDR3 is TGCAGCGTAGGTCCACCCGGGACAGAGTCCTACAATGAGCAGTTCTTC. Amino acids: CSVGPPGTESYNEQFF.

The V and J genes are TRBV7-8 and TRBJ2-7, with D possibly matching TRBD1 (5 bases). The V end was cut by 1 base, the J end by 4 bases, with 17 bases between. CDR3 size: 16 residues. The germline CDR1 and CDR2 sequences are SGHVS and FQNEAQ. The DNA for the CDR3 is TGTGCCAGCAGCTTAGTAGACACAGAAAGGGGTTACGAGCAGTACTTC. Its translation is CASSLVDTERGYEQYF.

This chain connects TRBV9 to TRBJ2-5; D perhaps matches TRBD1 (7 bases). V lost 3 bases to trimming and J lost 1 base, with 10 bases between them. The germline V gene has CDR1 SGDLS and CDR2 YYNGEE. The CDR3 runs 14 residues. CDR3 residues: CASSAQGGQETQYF. CDR3 sequence (DNA): TGTGCCAGCAGCGCCCAGGGGGGCCAAGAGACCCAGTACTTC.